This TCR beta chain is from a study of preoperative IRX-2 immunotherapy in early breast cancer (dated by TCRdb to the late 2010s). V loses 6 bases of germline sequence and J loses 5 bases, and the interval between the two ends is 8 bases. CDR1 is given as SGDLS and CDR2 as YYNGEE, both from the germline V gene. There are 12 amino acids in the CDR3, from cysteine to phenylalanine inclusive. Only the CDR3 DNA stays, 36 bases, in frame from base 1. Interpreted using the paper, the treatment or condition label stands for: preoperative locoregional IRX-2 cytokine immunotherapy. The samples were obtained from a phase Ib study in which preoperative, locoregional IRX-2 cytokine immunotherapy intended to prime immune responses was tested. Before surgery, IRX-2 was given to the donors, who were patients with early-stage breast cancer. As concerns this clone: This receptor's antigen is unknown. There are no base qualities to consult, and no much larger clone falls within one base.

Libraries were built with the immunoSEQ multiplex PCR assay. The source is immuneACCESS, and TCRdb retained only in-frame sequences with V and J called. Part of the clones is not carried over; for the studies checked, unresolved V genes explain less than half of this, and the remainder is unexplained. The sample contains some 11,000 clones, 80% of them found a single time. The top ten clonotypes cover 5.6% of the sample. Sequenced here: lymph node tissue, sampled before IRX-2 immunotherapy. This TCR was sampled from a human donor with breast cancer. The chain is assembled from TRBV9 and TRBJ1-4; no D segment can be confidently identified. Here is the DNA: TGTGCCAGCATGGGCGGGAATGAAAAACTGTTTTTT. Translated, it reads CASMGGNEKLFF.